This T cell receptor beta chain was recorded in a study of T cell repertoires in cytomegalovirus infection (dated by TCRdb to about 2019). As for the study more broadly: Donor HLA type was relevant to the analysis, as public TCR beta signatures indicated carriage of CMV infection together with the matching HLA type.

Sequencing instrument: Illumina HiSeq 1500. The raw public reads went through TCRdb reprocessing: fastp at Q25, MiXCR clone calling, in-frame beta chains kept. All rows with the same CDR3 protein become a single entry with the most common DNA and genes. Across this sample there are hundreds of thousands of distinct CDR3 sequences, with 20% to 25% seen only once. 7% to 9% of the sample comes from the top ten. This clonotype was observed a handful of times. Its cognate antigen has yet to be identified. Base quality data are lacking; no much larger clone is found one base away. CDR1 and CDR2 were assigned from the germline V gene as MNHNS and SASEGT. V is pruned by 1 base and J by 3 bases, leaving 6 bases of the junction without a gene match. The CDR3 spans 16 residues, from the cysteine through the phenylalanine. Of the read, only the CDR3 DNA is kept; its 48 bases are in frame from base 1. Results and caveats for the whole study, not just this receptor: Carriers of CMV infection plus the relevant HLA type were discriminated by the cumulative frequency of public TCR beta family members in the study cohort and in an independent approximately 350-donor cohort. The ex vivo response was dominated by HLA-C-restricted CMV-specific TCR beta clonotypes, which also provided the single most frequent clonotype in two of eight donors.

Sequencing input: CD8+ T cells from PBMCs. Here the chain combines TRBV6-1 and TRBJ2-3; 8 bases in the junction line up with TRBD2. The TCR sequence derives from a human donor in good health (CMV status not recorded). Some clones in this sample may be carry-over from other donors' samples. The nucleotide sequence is TGTGCCAGCAGTGAAGGCCGCGGGGGGCAAACAGATACGCAGTATTTT. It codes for CASSEGRGGQTDTQYF.